This T cell receptor beta chain was profiled in a study of beta chain features in type 1 diabetes. With regard to this clone: Its antigen is not known.

Expressed TCRB transcripts were sequenced because the isolated RNA had all been reverse transcribed beforehand. Profiled with immunoSEQ multiplex PCR; TCRdb holds only in-frame clones, not every one. The data contain about 740,000 clones, 13% of them singletons. Looked up from germline, CDR1 is MNHNS and CDR2 is SASEGT. The V gene lost 3 bases and the J gene lost 2 bases, with 7 bases spanning the gap. The CDR3 is 13 residues long. Study-level points and caveats: All four CD4+ subsets of Type 1 diabetes patients contained TCRB CDR3s that were moderately but significantly shorter. PCR might favor shorter templates, but any such skew would affect patients and controls equally.

A heparinised blood draw that averaged about 116 mL was obtained once from each donor. CD4+ naive, central memory, regulatory and stem cell-like memory subsets were isolated by sorting on CD45RO/CCR7/CD25/CD127/CD95/CD27. Sorting produced populations that all topped 95% purity. V gene TRBV6-1 combines with J gene TRBJ2-5; D gene uncertain. Sequencing used naive CD4+ T cells from blood. The clonotype comes from a man between 18 and 35 years old with type 1 diabetes. This CDR3 reads CASSERPQETQYF. As DNA, the CDR3 is TGTGCCAGCAGTGAGCGGCCTCAAGAGACCCAGTACTTC.